Listed below are T cell receptor beta chains from one sample, sequenced in a study of regulatory T cells in long-lasting Graves disease. TCRdb called the multiplex PCR reads again in MiXCR, with one record for every CDR3 protein. The sample holds over 450,000 distinct CDR3 sequences; 20% to 25% are singletons and the top ten take around 7%. This sample comprised peripheral blood mononuclear cells (PBMCs), obtained when the disease was refractory, from a patient treated with antithyroid drugs. These receptors originate from a female donor with Graves disease. The CDR3 runs from the conserved cysteine through the conserved F or W. The order of the fields is clone size, V gene, CDR3 length, CDR3 protein. Expanded clones are given a class, and other clones once, few, many or no size at all.

>many|TRBV20-1|14
CSAREGTLNYEQYF
>.|TRBV20-1|14
CSASPPTENYGYTF
>.|TRBV28|16
CASSSMGQGNTDTQYF
>.|TRBV19|15
CASRFGRTGRETQYF
>few|TRBV14|16
CASSRRRSSDTGELFF
>few|TRBV3-1|14
CASSQVWGVDGYTF
>many|TRBV6-5|14
CASSFPDRADGYTF
>many|TRBV28|12
CASSLQSTGYTF
>.|TRBV20-1|16
CSATSPGHESNQPQHF
>.|TRBV7-2|13
CASSRGQDTEAFF
>once|TRBV12-3/TRBV12-4|20
CASRQFGDRVIRTSRNEQFF
>.|TRBV20-1|13
CSARTGGSDTQYF
>.|TRBV29-1|14
CSASPRGGTGELFF
>few|TRBV7-9|15
CASSVTGGATYEQYF
>many|TRBV28|14
CASGFTTTNEKLFF
>many|TRBV7-2|14
CASSYGRVSYEQYF
>many|TRBV28|15
CASGGPTGTNYGYTF
>many|TRBV20-1|12
CSVDRDNEKLFF
>.|TRBV7-9|16
CASKLSGTAAGETQYF
>many|TRBV14|14
CASSQGGWITEAFF
>many|TRBV7-2|15
CASNPLLGWATEAFF
>.|TRBV6-1|13
CASSPWESYEQYF
>few|TRBV7-9|17
CASSPGTGGGWDTEAFF
>many|TRBV6-9|14
CASSYAYDQETQYF
>few|TRBV6-1|16
CASRAKGTKPYYGYTF
>few|TRBV3-1|15
CASSQWGIRNTEAFF
>few|TRBV20-1|12
CIGDSPNYGYTF
>.|TRBV14|15
CASSPNRRPNYGYTF
>.|TRBV5-5|14
CASSHAGTGNIQYF
>many|TRBV11-2|11
CASSSGLEQYF
>many|TRBV12-3/TRBV12-4|17
CASSLGAIWAGANVLTF
>many|TRBV6-1|13
CASSPGSNTEAFF
>few|TRBV10-3|14
CAISELTEGNTIYF
>.|TRBV6-1|12
CASSTSADTQYF
>many|TRBV6-2/TRBV6-3|14
CASSYSTVRTELPF
>.|TRBV12-3/TRBV12-4|13
CASSFTARQEAFF
>many|TRBV24-1|14
CATSSRGANTEAFF
>few|TRBV12-3/TRBV12-4|14
CASSSQGPGYEQYF
>many|TRBV2|15
CASSELSGSNQPQHF
>many|TRBV20-1|13
CSARKELARAQYF
>few|TRBV4-1|18
CASSQAWTASSYNSPLHF
>.|TRBV6-2/TRBV6-3|18
CASSYSGVGGGARETQYF
>.|TRBV12-3/TRBV12-4|16
CASSLGVRANTGELFF
>.|TRBV2|14
CASSPWNSYNEQFF
>many|TRBV12-3/TRBV12-4|14
CASSYGGMNTEAFF
>.|TRBV19|13
CASSFEVTDTQYF
>.|TRBV7-8|11
CASTLEVEQYF
>.|TRBV27|13
CASSFKPGGEAFF
>.|TRBV28|12
CASSLRPNEQYF
>.|TRBV9|14
CASSVYGSGYEQYF
>.|TRBV7-6|13
CASSSQADYGYTF
>many|TRBV7-8|13
CASSHDRQETQYF
>few|TRBV6-2/TRBV6-3|15
CASSYAGLAYNEQFF
>many|TRBV12-3/TRBV12-4|13
CASTDGYDQPQHF
>.|TRBV5-4|13
CASTLKGRTEAFF
>.|TRBV11-2|16
CASSLDGTSSNGELFF
>many|TRBV2|13
CRVGPPGANVLTF